The 23 T cell receptor beta chains listed next were all sequenced from one sample in a study of T cell clones after liver transplantation. Clones were read by immunoSEQ multiplex PCR, and TCRdb kept only the in-frame ones, dropping some. The sample has some 33,000 clones, around 94% seen once. Sequenced here: CD8+ T cells from blood, sampled 12 months after liver transplant. The receptors originated from a human patient who received a liver transplant. Some T cells may be the graft donor's.

The J gene is TRBJ2-1, the V gene TRBV29-1; D is possibly TRBD1 or TRBD2 (5 bases each). V lost 4 bases and J 5 bases, leaving 6 bases between the germline ends. The CDR3 runs 11 residues. CDR1 is SQVTM, CDR2 ANQGSEA, per germline. CDR3 amino acids: CSVGGNNEQFF. The DNA of the CDR3 is TGCAGCGTTGGGGGGAACAATGAGCAGTTCTTC.

J is TRBJ2-3 and V is TRBV4-1; TRBD2 matches 10 bases. The CDR3 loop spans 22 amino acids. From germline, CDR1 is MGHRA and CDR2 YSYEKL. V shed 4 bases and J 3 bases; nucleotides not matched to a gene: 25. The CDR3 DNA follows: TGCGCCAGCAGCCTAAGAAGGGGTTCCAGCGGGAGGGACAGAGGAGGAACAGATACGCAGTATTTT. Translating gives CASSLRRGSSGRDRGGTDTQYF.

This sequence joins TRBV7-6 and TRBJ2-7, with 11 bases aligning to TRBD2. Trimming removed 3 bases from V and 2 bases from J; junction bases left unmatched: 6. The CDR3 is 16 amino acids. Germline CDR1 and CDR2: SGHVS and FNYEAQ. The CDR3: CASSLTGTSGPYEQYF. The CDR3 DNA sequence: TGTGCCAGCAGCTTGACTGGGACTAGCGGACCCTACGAGCAGTACTTC. The whole variable domain, remainder taken from reference TRBV7-6 and TRBJ2-7, is GAGVSQSPRYKVTKRGQDVALRCDPISGHVSLYWYRQALGQGPEFLTYFNYEAQQDKSGLPNDRFSAERPEGSISTLTIQRTEQRDSAMYRCASSLTGTSGPYEQYFGPGTRLTVT.

V and J are TRBV27 and TRBJ2-1, with a tentative D call TRBD2 (5 bases). Germline V lookup: CDR1 MNHEY, CDR2 SMNVEV (reference sequence). With 2 bases removed from V and 1 base from J, the gap between germline ends came to 6 bases. The CDR3 runs to 14 residues. Written as DNA, the CDR3 is TGTGCCAGCAGTTTAGGGAGTTCCTACAATGAGCAGTTCTTC. This encodes CASSLGSSYNEQFF.

The rearrangement links TRBV7-9 to TRBJ2-1, with TRBD2 as a possible D gene (5 bases). CDR1 and CDR2 from the germline V gene are SEHNR and FQNEAQ (reference sequence). CDR3 length: 13 amino acids. V dropped 4 bases and J dropped 8 bases, with 12 bases sitting between them. The CDR3 loop reads CASSSTSSDEQFF. CDR3 nucleotide sequence: TGTGCCAGCAGCTCTACTAGTTCCGATGAGCAGTTCTTC.

This clone showed up just once. This sequence joins TRBV7-2 and TRBJ2-3; a possible D gene is TRBD2 (5 bases). The germline V and J ends were trimmed by 4 bases and 1 base, with 18 bases remaining between them. CDR3 length equals 17 residues. CDR1 is SGHTA and CDR2 is FQGNSA in the germline V gene. This chain's CDR3 is CASSSRGYYSGTDTQYF. The CDR3 nucleotides read TGTGCCAGCAGCTCCCGAGGGTATTATTCTGGCACAGATACGCAGTATTTT. Based on the CDR3 plus reference TRBV7-2 and TRBJ2-3, the full variable domain is GAGVSQSPSNKVTEKGKDVELRCDPISGHTALYWYRQSLGQGLEFLIYFQGNSAPDKSGLPSDRFSAERTGGSVSTLTIQRTQQEDSAVYLCASSSRGYYSGTDTQYFGPGTRLTVL.

The chain couples TRBV29-1 to TRBJ2-3; D remains unclear. Deletions cut 6 bases from V and 2 bases from J, with 15 bases between. CDR1 is SQVTM and CDR2 is ANQGSEA in the germline V gene. This CDR3 is built from 14 residues. The CDR3 coding sequence is TGCAGCGTCCGATGGGTTGCGGTCACAGATACGCAGTATTTT. Translating gives CSVRWVAVTDTQYF.

The V gene is TRBV9, the J gene TRBJ2-7, with 9 bases fitting TRBD1. CDR1 SGDLS and CDR2 YYNGEE come from the germline V gene. V dropped 4 bases and J dropped 8; count of bases not matched to a gene: 10. The CDR3 consists of 14 residues. CDR3 sequence: CASSPPGQGWKQYF. The CDR3 nucleotides are TGTGCCAGCAGCCCCCCCGGACAGGGGTGGAAGCAGTACTTC.

The CDR3 nucleotides read TGTGCCAGCAGACCAACAGGGCCTTACGAGCAGTACTTC. It encodes CASRPTGPYEQYF. This chain uses TRBV27 with TRBJ2-7, with TRBD1 as a possible D gene (6 bases). The germline V gene encodes CDR1 MNHEY and CDR2 SMNVEV (reference sequence). CDR3 length: 13 amino acids. Trimming removed 6 bases at V and 4 bases at J, with 13 bases between.

The V call is TRBV4-3, the J call TRBJ2-7; 8 bases fit TRBD2. This CDR3 is 13 amino acids long. CDR1 and CDR2 (germline): LGHNA, YSLEER. V lost 1 base to trimming and J lost 12 bases; unmatched junction nucleotides: 8. The CDR3 DNA sequence: TGCGCCAGCAGCCAAGTAAGTAGCGGGACCCTGTACTTC. Protein sequence: CASSQVSSGTLYF.

The chain combines TRBV19 with TRBJ1-4; no firm D call. The CDR3 consists of 13 residues. CDR1 is LNHDA, CDR2 SQIVND, per germline (reference sequence). V dropped 7 bases and J dropped 8 bases, with 14 bases sitting between them. As DNA, the CDR3 is TGTGCCAGTACTTCTGGAGATAGCGAAAAACTGTTTTTT. Protein: CASTSGDSEKLFF.

The chain couples TRBV4-1 to TRBJ2-5, with D possibly being TRBD2 (5 bases). CDR3 length equals 16 residues. Germline V CDR1 and CDR2: MGHRA, YSYEKL. V was clipped by 0 bases and J by 1 base, with 12 bases between them. The CDR3 here is CASSQDGEGVQETQYF. The CDR3 DNA reads TGCGCCAGCAGCCAAGATGGTGAGGGAGTCCAAGAGACCCAGTACTTC.

The chain couples TRBV6-1 to TRBJ2-7; D is possibly TRBD2 (5 bases). The CDR3 extends over 16 amino acids. Trimming removed 2 bases at V and 4 bases at J, with 18 bases between. The germline V gene has CDR1 MNHNS and CDR2 SASEGT. CDR3 DNA: TGTGCCAGCAGTGAAATTGACTACTCGGACTTTTACGAGCAGTACTTC. This sequence encodes CASSEIDYSDFYEQYF.

CDR3 sequence (DNA): TGTGCCAGCAGCGTAAGTGGTGGCTCCTACAATGAGCAGTTCTTC. Protein sequence: CASSVSGGSYNEQFF. This sequence joins TRBV9 and TRBJ2-1; unclear D gene. Trimming removed 1 base at V and 0 bases at J, with 8 bases between. Germline V gene sequence: CDR1 SGDLS, CDR2 YYNGEE. The length of the CDR3 is 15 residues.

V usage is TRBV27 and J usage is TRBJ1-2; D call uncertain. V lost 0 bases and J lost 6, with 14 bases in between. The CDR3 length is 15 residues. Germline-derived CDR1 and CDR2 are MNHEY and SMNVEV (reference sequence). This chain's CDR3 is CASSLSMRNWDGYTF. Written as DNA, the CDR3 is TGTGCCAGCAGTTTATCGATGCGGAATTGGGATGGCTACACCTTC.

This chain uses TRBV2 with TRBJ2-3; 7 positions agree with TRBD2. Germline trimming cut 6 bases from V and 3 bases from J; bases unmatched to any gene: 12. The CDR3 is made up of 16 amino acids. Germline CDR1 and CDR2: SNHLY and FYNNEI. This CDR3 reads CASSTLAPKGTDTQYF. The CDR3 DNA reads TGTGCCAGCAGCACACTAGCGCCGAAGGGGACAGATACGCAGTATTTT.

This clone was seen a single time. V usage is TRBV19 and J usage is TRBJ1-1; D gene unclear. Germline CDR1 is LNHDA and CDR2 is SQIVND (reference sequence). Trimming took off 5 bases at V and 8 bases at J, with 12 bases between the two ends. The CDR3 sequence is 12 residues long. The DNA for the CDR3 is TGTGCCAGTAGTCTGGGGTTCCGCGAAGCTTTCTTT. Residues: CASSLGFREAFF.

The chain has TRBV2 and TRBJ1-1; maybe TRBD1 (5 bases). The CDR3 spans 13 residues. V gave up 8 bases and J gave up 1 base, with 11 bases separating them. CDR1 and CDR2 (germline): SNHLY, FYNNEI. The CDR3 is CASFRASNTEAFF. The CDR3 DNA is TGTGCCAGCTTCAGGGCTTCGAACACTGAAGCTTTCTTT.

The genes are TRBV7-9 and TRBJ2-2, with D tentatively TRBD1 or TRBD2 (6 bases each). CDR1 is SEHNR, CDR2 FQNEAQ, per germline (reference sequence). This CDR3 is 17 amino acids long. V was shortened by 4 bases and J by 0 bases, with 15 bases between the two germline ends. CDR3 nucleotides: TGTGCCAGCAGCTCAATTGCGGGACATGCGAACACCGGGGAGCTGTTTTTT. Translation: CASSSIAGHANTGELFF.

The chain joins TRBV27 to TRBJ2-7; D is tentatively TRBD1 or TRBD2 (5 bases each). Trimming took off 3 bases at V and 0 bases at J, with 12 bases between the two ends. Looked up from germline, CDR1 is MNHEY and CDR2 is SMNVEV (reference sequence). The CDR3 runs 15 residues. CDR3 protein: CASSLGRLFSYEQYF. The CDR3 DNA follows: TGTGCCAGCAGTTTGGGACGACTATTCTCCTACGAGCAGTACTTC.

The J gene is TRBJ1-3, the V gene TRBV9, with no clear D. This CDR3 has 10 amino acids. V lost 7 bases, J lost 1 base, and 0 bases lay in between. Germline loops: CDR1 SGDLS, CDR2 YYNGEE. The CDR3 DNA reads TGTGCCAGCTCTGGAAACACCATATATTTT. This gives the protein CASSGNTIYF.

The chain has TRBV5-1 and TRBJ2-7; 16 bases map to TRBD2. The CDR3 spans 17 residues. CDR1 and CDR2 from the germline V gene are SGHRS and YFSETQ. V lost 4 bases and J lost 7; bases outside the gene matches: 11. The CDR3 loop reads CASSNTGTSGRAREQYF. CDR3 DNA: TGCGCCAGCAGCAACACCGGGACTAGCGGGAGGGCCCGAGAGCAGTACTTC.

The J gene is TRBJ2-3, the V gene TRBV2; 8 bases fit TRBD2. CDR1 SNHLY and CDR2 FYNNEI come from the germline V gene. Losses at the gene ends were 6 bases for V and 0 bases for J; bases not matched to a gene: 8. The CDR3 extends over 16 amino acids. CDR3 loop: CASSPASGYSTDTQYF. The CDR3 DNA is TGTGCCAGCAGCCCAGCTAGCGGGTACAGCACAGATACGCAGTATTTT.